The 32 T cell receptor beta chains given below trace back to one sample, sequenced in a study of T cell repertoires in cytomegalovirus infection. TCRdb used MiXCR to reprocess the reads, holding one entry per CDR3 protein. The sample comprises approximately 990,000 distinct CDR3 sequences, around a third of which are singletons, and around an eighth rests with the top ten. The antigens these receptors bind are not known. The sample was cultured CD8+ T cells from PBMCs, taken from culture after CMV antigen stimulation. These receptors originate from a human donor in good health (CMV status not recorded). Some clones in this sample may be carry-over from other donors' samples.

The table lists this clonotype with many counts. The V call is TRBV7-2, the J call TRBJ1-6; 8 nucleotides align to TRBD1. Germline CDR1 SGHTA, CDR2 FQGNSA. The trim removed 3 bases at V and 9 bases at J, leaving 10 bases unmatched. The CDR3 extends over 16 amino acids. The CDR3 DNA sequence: TGTGCCAGCAGCTTCTCCGACAGGGGAGTTGGTTCACCCCTCCACTTT. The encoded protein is CASSFSDRGVGSPLHF.

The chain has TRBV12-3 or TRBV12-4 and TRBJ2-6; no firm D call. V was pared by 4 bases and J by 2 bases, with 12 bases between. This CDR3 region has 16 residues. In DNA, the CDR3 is TGTGCCAGCAGTTGGCAGACGATCCCTGGGGCCAACGTCCTGACTTTC. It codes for CASSWQTIPGANVLTF.

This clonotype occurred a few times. CDR3 sequence reads: CAISERTERRGGNTGELFF. CDR3 sequence (DNA): TGTGCCATCAGTGAACGAACCGAGAGGCGGGGGGGGAACACCGGGGAGCTGTTTTTT. The chain links TRBV10-3 to TRBJ2-2; 9 positions agree with TRBD2. CDR1 is ENHRY, CDR2 SYGVKD, per germline. With 3 bases clipped from V and 1 base from J, the junction kept 12 bases outside the gene matches. The CDR3 extends over 19 amino acids.

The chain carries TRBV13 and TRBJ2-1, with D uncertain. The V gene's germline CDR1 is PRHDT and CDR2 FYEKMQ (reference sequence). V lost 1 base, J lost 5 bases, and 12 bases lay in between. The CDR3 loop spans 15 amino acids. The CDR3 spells CASSLAGIRDNEQFF. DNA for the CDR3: TGTGCCAGCAGCTTAGCTGGGATAAGGGACAATGAGCAGTTCTTC.

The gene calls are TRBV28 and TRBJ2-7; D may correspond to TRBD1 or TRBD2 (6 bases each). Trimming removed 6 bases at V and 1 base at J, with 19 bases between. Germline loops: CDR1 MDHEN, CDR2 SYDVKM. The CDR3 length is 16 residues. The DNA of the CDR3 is TGTGCCAGCAGCCTAGGAGGGTACAGGGAGTCCTACGAGCAGTACGTC. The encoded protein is CASSLGGYRESYEQYV.

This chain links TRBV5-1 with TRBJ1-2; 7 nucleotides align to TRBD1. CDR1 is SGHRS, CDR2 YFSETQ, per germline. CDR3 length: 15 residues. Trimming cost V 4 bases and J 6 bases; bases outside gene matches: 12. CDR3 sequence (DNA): TGCGCCAGCAGCCCCCCCCCGACAGGGAGTAATGGCTACACCTTC. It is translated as CASSPPPTGSNGYTF.

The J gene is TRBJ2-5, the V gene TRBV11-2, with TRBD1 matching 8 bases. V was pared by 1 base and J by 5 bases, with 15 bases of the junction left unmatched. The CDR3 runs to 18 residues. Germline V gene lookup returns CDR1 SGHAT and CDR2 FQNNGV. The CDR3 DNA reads TGTGCCAGCAGCTTAGGGGTGAGACAGGGGTCTCTCGGGGAGACCCAGTACTTC. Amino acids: CASSLGVRQGSLGETQYF.

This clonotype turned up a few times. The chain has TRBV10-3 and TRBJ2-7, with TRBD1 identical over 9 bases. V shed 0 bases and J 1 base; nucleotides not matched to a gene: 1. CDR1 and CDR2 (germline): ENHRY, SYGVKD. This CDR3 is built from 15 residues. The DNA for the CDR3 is TGTGCCATCAGTGAGTCCGGGACAGGGTCCTACGAGCAGTACGTC. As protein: CAISESGTGSYEQYV.

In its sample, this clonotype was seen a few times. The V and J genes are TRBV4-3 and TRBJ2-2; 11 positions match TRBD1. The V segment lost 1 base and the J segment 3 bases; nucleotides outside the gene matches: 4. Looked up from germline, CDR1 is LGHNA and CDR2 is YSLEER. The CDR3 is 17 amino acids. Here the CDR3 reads CASSQGGQGEDTGELFF. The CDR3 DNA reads TGCGCCAGCAGCCAAGGGGGACAGGGGGAGGACACCGGGGAGCTGTTTTTT.

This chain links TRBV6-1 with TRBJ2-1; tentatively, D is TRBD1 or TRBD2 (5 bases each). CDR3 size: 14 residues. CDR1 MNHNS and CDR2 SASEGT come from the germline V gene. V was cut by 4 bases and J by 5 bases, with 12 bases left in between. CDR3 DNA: TGTGCCAGCAGTGGTCAGGGAGTAAACAATGAGCAGTTCTTC. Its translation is CASSGQGVNNEQFF.

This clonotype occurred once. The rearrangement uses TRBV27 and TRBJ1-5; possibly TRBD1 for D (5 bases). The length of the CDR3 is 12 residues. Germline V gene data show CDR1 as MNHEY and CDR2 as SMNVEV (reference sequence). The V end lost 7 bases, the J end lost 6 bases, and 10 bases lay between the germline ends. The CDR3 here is CASKGLGQPQHF. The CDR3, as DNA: TGTGCCAGCAAGGGGTTGGGTCAGCCCCAGCATTTT.

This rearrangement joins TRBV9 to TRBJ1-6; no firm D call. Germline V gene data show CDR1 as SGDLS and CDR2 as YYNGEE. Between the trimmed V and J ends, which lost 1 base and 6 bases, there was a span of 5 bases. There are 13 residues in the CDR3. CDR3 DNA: TGTGCCAGCAGCGTACTCGGTAATTCACCCCTCCACTTT. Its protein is CASSVLGNSPLHF.

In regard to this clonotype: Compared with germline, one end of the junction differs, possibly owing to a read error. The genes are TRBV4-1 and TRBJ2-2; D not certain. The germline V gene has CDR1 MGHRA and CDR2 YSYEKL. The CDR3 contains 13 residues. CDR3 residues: CANSQTPAGELFF. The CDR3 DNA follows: TGTGCCAACAGCCAGACCCCCGCCGGGGAGCTGTTTTTT.

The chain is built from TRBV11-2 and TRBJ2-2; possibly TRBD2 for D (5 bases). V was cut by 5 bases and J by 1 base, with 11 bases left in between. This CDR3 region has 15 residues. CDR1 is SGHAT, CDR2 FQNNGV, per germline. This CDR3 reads CASSPGILNTGELFF. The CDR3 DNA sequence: TGTGCCAGCAGCCCCGGGATCTTGAACACCGGGGAGCTGTTTTTT.

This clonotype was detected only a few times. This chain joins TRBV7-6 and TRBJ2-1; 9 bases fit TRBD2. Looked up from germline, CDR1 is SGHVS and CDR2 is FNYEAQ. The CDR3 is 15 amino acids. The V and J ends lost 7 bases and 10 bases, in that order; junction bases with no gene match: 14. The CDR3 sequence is CASTPANSGGNEQFF. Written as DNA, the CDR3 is TGTGCCAGCACCCCCGCCAATAGCGGGGGCAACGAGCAGTTCTTC.

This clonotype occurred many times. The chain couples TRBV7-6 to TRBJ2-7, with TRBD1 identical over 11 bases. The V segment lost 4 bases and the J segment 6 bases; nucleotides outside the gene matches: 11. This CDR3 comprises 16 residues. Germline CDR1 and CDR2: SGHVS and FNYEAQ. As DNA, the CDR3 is TGTGCCAGCAGCTCGGGACAGGGGGGGAAGCTAGGCGAGCAGTACTTC. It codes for CASSSGQGGKLGEQYF.

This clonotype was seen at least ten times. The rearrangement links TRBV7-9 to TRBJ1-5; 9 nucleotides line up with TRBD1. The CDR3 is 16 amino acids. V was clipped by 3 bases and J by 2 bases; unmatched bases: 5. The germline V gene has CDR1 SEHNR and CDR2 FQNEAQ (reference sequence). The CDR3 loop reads CASSLGQGFRNQPQHF. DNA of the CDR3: TGTGCCAGCAGCTTGGGACAGGGTTTCCGCAATCAGCCCCAGCATTTT.

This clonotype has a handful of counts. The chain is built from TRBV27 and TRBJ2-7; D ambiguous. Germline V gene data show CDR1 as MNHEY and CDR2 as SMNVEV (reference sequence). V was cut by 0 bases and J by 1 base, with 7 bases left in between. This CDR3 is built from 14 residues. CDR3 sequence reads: CASSLSEVSYEQYF. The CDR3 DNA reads TGTGCCAGCAGTTTATCCGAGGTTTCCTACGAGCAGTACTTC.

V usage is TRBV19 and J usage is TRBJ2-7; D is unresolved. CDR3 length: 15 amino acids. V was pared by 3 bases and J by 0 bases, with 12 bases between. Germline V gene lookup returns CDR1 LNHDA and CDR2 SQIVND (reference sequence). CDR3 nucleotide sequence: TGTGCCAGTAGTATCGGACCCGCCAGCTCCTACGAGCAGTACTTC. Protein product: CASSIGPASSYEQYF. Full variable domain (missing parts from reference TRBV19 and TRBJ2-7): DGGITQSPKYLFRKEGQNVTLSCEQNLNHDAMYWYRQDPGQGLRLIYYSQIVNDFQKGDIAEGYSVSREKKESFPLTVTSAQKNPTAFYLCASSIGPASSYEQYFGPGTRLTVT.

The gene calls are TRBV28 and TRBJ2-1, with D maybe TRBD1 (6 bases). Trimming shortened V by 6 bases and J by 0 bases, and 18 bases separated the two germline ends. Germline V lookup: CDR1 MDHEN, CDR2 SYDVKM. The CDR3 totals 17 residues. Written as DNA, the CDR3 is TGTGCCAGCAGGACCCAATACAGGGCCAGCTCCTACAATGAGCAGTTCTTC. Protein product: CASRTQYRASSYNEQFF.

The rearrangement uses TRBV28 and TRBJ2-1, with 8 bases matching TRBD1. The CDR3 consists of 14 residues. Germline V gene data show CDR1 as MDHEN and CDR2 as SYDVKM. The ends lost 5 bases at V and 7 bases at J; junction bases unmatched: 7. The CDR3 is CASSDGTGLNEQFF. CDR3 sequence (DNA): TGTGCCAGCAGTGACGGGACAGGTCTGAATGAGCAGTTCTTC.

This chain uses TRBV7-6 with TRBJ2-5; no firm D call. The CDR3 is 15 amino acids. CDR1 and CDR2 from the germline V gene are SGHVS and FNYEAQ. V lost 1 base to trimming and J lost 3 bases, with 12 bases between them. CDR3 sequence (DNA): TGTGCCAGCAGCTTAGTCAGAGCGTCAAAAGAGACCCAGTACTTC. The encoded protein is CASSLVRASKETQYF.

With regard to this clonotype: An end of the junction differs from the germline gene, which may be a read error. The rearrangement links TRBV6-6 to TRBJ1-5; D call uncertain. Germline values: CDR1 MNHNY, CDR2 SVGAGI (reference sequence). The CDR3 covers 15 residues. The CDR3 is CASSYSTYSNQSQHF. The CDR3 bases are TGTGCCAGCAGTTACTCCACATATAGCAATCAGTCCCAGCATTTT.

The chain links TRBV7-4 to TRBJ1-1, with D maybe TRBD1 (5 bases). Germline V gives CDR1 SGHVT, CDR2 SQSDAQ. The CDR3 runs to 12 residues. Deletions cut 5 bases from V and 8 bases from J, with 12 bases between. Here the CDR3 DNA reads TGTGCCAGCAGCGGGACGATCCTGGAAGCTTTCTTT. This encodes CASSGTILEAFF.

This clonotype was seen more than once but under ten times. Here the CDR3 reads CASSEDSFNNYGYTF. CDR3 sequence (DNA): TGCGCCAGCAGTGAGGACAGTTTCAATAACTATGGCTACACCTTC. The genes are TRBV10-2 and TRBJ1-2; TRBD1 might be the D (5 bases). Germline values: CDR1 WSHSY, CDR2 SAAADI. The CDR3 has 15 amino acids. Trimming pared 2 bases from V and 1 base from J, leaving 11 bases between.

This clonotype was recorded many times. The CDR3 loop reads CASSRTGSGANVLTF. CDR3 nucleotides: TGTGCCAGCAGCCGCACAGGGTCTGGGGCCAACGTCCTGACTTTC. The rearrangement joins TRBV12-3 or TRBV12-4 to TRBJ2-6; weak D call: TRBD1 (6 bases). Trimming shortened V by 6 bases and J by 1 base, and 10 bases separated the two germline ends. The CDR3 totals 15 residues.

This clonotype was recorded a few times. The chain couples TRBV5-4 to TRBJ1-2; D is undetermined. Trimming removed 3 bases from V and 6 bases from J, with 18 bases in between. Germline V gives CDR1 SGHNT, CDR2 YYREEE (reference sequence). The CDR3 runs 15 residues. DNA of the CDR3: TGTGCCAGCAGCTCCTCCGACACGGGGTGGAATGGCTACACCTTC. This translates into CASSSSDTGWNGYTF.

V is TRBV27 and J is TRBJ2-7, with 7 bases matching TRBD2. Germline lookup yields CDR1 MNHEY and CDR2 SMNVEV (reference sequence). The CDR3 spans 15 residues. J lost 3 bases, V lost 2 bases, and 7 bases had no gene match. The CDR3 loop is CASSLLGGLDYEQYF. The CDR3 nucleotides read TGTGCCAGCAGTTTACTGGGAGGGTTGGACTACGAGCAGTACTTC.

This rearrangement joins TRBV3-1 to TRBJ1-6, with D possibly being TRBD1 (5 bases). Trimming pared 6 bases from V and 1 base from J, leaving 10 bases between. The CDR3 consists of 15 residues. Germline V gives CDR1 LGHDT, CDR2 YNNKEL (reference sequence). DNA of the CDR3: TGTGCCAGCAGGCAGGGACGTTCCTATAATTCACCCCTCCACTTT. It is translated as CASRQGRSYNSPLHF.

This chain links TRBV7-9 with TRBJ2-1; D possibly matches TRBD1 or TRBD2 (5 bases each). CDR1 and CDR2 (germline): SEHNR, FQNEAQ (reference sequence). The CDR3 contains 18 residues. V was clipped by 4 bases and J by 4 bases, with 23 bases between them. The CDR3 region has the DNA TGTGCCAGCAGCTCTAATGGGGGATCCCTTCACCCATACAATGAGCAGTTCTTC. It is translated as CASSSNGGSLHPYNEQFF.

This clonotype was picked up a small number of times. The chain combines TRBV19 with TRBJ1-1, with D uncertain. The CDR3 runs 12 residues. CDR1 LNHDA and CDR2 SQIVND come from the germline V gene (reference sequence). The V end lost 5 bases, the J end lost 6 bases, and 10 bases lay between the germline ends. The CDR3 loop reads CASSFLSPEAFF. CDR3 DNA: TGTGCCAGTAGTTTTTTGAGTCCTGAAGCTTTCTTT.

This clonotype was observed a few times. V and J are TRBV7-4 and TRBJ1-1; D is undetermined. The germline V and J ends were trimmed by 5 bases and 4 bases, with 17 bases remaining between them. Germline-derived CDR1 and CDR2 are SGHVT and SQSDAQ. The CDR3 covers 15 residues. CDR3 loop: CASSPNRLDGTEAFF. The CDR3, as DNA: TGTGCCAGCAGCCCCAATCGTTTAGATGGCACTGAAGCTTTCTTT.